Sequencing of this T cell receptor beta chain was carried out in a study of a mutant IDH1 vaccine in newly diagnosed glioma. Study-wide context: The therapy given earlier, which was standard therapy, consisted of radiotherapy, temozolomide, or both, and most of the patients received both. Week 47 marked visit V13, whereas week 35 marked visit V12.

Documented time point: week 35, safety follow-up. Each dose of the vaccine consisted of 300 ug of mutant IDH1 20-mer peptide, with topical imiquimod. Astrocytomas found in donors were new, WHO grade 3 or 4, IDH1-mutant and ATRX-lost. Assay: immunoSEQ multiplex PCR; the TCRdb copy retains only in-frame clones and omits some. The sample records 35,000 to 45,000 clones, roughly 80% being singletons. Germline CDR1 is MNHEY and CDR2 is SVGAGI. V was shortened by 0 bases and J by 0 bases, with 7 bases between the two germline ends. The CDR3 loop spans 15 amino acids. Remarks on this clone: The target antigen is unknown.

The input for sequencing was PBMCs, taken from a glioma patient whose treatment included an IDH1 peptide vaccine. This clonotype originated in a woman aged 50 to 65 with glioma. This chain connects TRBV6-5 to TRBJ2-3; TRBD2 might be the D (6 bases). CDR3 DNA sequence: TGTGCCAGCAGTTACTCGGGGACTAGCACAGATACGCAGTATTTT. This sequence encodes CASSYSGTSTDTQYF.